A selection of T cell receptor beta chains follows, all from one sample in a study of shared clonotypes between healthy human individuals. Some clones are missing from TCRdb's copy, which holds only in-frame ones; the method was immunoSEQ multiplex PCR. The sample has some 1 million clones, about 74% seen once. Sequenced sample: memory CD4+ T cells sorted from blood. The receptors here all came from a man between 18 and 29 years old in good health. Each CDR3 is given with its conserved first and last residue. Fields, in order: D gene, J gene, clone size, V gene, CDR3 protein, CDR3 DNA. The D gene is left open where the match is weak. Only some rows state a clone size, as once, few, many or a class for expanded clones.

TRBD1	TRBJ2-7	NA	TRBV27	CASSLPGQISLNEQYF	TGTGCCAGCAGTTTGCCGGGACAGATCTCGCTCAACGAGCAGTACTTC
TRBD1	TRBJ1-3	NA	TRBV5-1	CASSAGTGYGNTIYF	TGCGCCAGCAGCGCAGGGACAGGATACGGAAACACCATATATTTT
NA	TRBJ2-3	few	TRBV10-3	CAISPKSGEDTQYF	TGTGCCATCAGTCCTAAATCGGGCGAAGATACGCAGTATTTT
NA	TRBJ1-5	NA	TRBV9	CASSVLPGDQPQHF	TGTGCCAGCAGCGTACTCCCAGGGGATCAGCCCCAGCATTTT
NA	TRBJ2-3	NA	TRBV5-4	CASSLVDRTDTQYF	TGTGCCAGCAGCTTGGTTGACCGCACAGATACGCAGTATTTT
TRBD1	TRBJ2-7	NA	TRBV2	CASSRDRGYEQYF	TGTGCCAGCAGCCGGGACAGGGGATACGAGCAGTACTTC
TRBD1	TRBJ1-2	NA	TRBV5-1	CASSLDGGTGKYTF	TGCGCCAGCAGCTTGGATGGAGGGACAGGGAAGTACACCTTC
TRBD1	TRBJ2-3	NA	TRBV2	CASSPDRGLTDTQYF	TGTGCCAGCAGTCCGGACAGGGGGTTGACAGATACGCAGTATTTT
NA	TRBJ2-3	once	TRBV5-1	CASSLGGLTDTQYF	TGCGCCAGCAGCTTGGGGGGACTCACAGATACGCAGTATTTT
TRBD1	TRBJ1-1	NA	TRBV5-1	CASTEQGQNTEAFF	TGCGCCAGCACAGAACAGGGGCAGAACACTGAAGCTTTCTTT
NA	TRBJ2-3	NA	TRBV5-1	CASSEILRGTDTQYF	TGCGCCAGCAGCGAGATTCTAAGGGGCACAGATACGCAGTATTTT
TRBD1	TRBJ2-7	NA	TRBV9	CASSPSTGTYEQYF	TGTGCCAGCAGCCCCTCGACAGGGACCTACGAGCAGTACTTC
TRBD1	TRBJ2-7	NA	TRBV10-1	CASSDGQGAFNEQYF	TGCGCCAGCAGTGATGGTCAGGGGGCCTTTAACGAGCAGTACTTC
TRBD2	TRBJ2-7	NA	TRBV30	CAWSKGLTSGRAYEQYF	TGTGCCTGGAGTAAGGGCCTGACTAGCGGGAGGGCCTACGAGCAGTACTTC
TRBD1	TRBJ2-3	NA	TRBV6-7	CASGQGAHIYDTQYF	TGTGCCAGTGGACAGGGGGCGCATATTTATGATACGCAGTATTTT
NA	TRBJ2-2	NA	TRBV28	CASSSTYTGELFF	TGTGCCAGCAGTTCGACATACACCGGGGAGCTGTTTTTT
NA	TRBJ1-1	NA	TRBV4-1	CASSQEPGRNTEAFF	TGCGCCAGCAGCCAAGAGCCAGGGCGGAACACTGAAGCTTTCTTT
NA	TRBJ1-1	few	TRBV29-1	CSVERGVTEAFF	TGCAGCGTTGAGCGGGGGGTGACTGAAGCTTTCTTT
TRBD1	TRBJ2-1	NA	TRBV5-6	CASSKQGIDEQFF	TGTGCCAGCAGCAAACAGGGGATCGATGAGCAGTTCTTC
NA	TRBJ2-1	NA	TRBV5-6	CASSLGRRAGNNEQFF	TGTGCCAGCAGCTTGGGTCGGCGGGCTGGAAACAATGAGCAGTTCTTC
NA	TRBJ2-5	NA	TRBV28	CASSLSLGAQETQYF	TGTGCCAGCAGTTTATCCCTCGGGGCTCAAGAGACCCAGTACTTC
TRBD1	TRBJ2-7	NA	TRBV30	CAWSGTGKSYEQYF	TGTGCCTGGAGTGGGACAGGGAAATCCTACGAGCAGTACTTC
NA	TRBJ1-2	NA	TRBV5-1	CASSLVGYREGYTF	TGCGCCAGCAGCTTGGTTGGGTATAGGGAAGGCTACACCTTC
NA	TRBJ2-5	NA	TRBV6-5	CASSYWDTVVETQYF	TGTGCCAGCAGTTACTGGGACACGGTCGTAGAGACCCAGTACTTC
TRBD2	TRBJ2-3	NA	TRBV19	CASSIGREKQYF	TGTGCCAGTAGTATCGGGCGGGAGAAGCAGTATTTT
NA	TRBJ2-5	NA	TRBV2	CASSDQPGLQETQYF	TGTGCCAGCAGTGATCAGCCGGGGCTCCAAGAGACCCAGTACTTC